This TCR beta chain was captured in a study of T-cell memory formation after mild COVID-19. The study, taken as a whole, reports: Among CD4+ contracting clones, most were CM and EM, and CD8+ ones EMRA.

The CDR3 is made up of 16 amino acids. Trimming stripped 7 bases from V and 4 bases from J, with 20 bases between. Germline loops: CDR1 SQVTM, CDR2 ANQGSEA. As to this clonotype: What it binds is not known.

5'RACE, which relied on constant-segment primers, yielded TCR alpha and TCR beta cDNA libraries carrying sample barcodes and UMIs. Each CDR3 protein is one row after TCRdb ran MiXCR on the 5' RACE reads. Of 350,000 to 400,000 distinct CDR3 sequences listed, over 20% are singletons. The chain recombines TRBV29-1 with TRBJ2-6; D possibly corresponds to TRBD2 (6 bases). The sequence derives from an adult woman who had mild COVID-19 (a few samples of this study predate the infection). Cell type and time point are not known. The sequencing input was PBMCs or a T cell subset sorted from them (not recorded which). The CDR3: CSAPVAGRSGANVLTF. CDR3 DNA sequence: TGCAGCGCTCCTGTGGCAGGGAGGTCCGGGGCCAACGTCCTGACTTTC.